The following is a TCR beta chain sequence with its context. The J segment lost 1 base and the V segment lost 6 bases, leaving 8 bases of the junction unmatched. The length of the CDR3 is 15 residues. From germline, CDR1 is SNHLY and CDR2 FYNNEI. This sample is drawn from a study of T cells in Graves' hyperthyroidism and ophthalmopathy. What was amplified from RNA transcripts were TCR beta CDR3 regions. Researchers ran a first-round RT-PCR on the TCR CDR3 using the HTBI primer set. One entry per CDR3 protein results from TCRdb running MiXCR on the multiplex PCR reads. The sample lists around 800,000 distinct CDR3 sequences, roughly 40% seen once, with around 9.3% in the top ten.

The TCR sequence derives from a man aged 18 to 30 with Graves' hyperthyroidism. Material for sequencing was blood. The gene calls are TRBV2 and TRBJ1-1; TRBD1 agrees at 7 bases. For the CDR3, the DNA is TGTGCCAGCAGCCGGGACAGACTCCCGAACACTGAAGCTTTCTTT. This gives the protein CASSRDRLPNTEAFF. The full variable domain, rest sourced from reference TRBV2 and TRBJ1-1, is EPEVTQTPSHQVTQMGQEVILRCVPISNHLYFYWYRQILGQKVEFLVSFYNNEISEKSEIFDDQFSVERPDGSNFTLKIRSTKLEDSAMYFCASSRDRLPNTEAFFGQGTRLTVV.